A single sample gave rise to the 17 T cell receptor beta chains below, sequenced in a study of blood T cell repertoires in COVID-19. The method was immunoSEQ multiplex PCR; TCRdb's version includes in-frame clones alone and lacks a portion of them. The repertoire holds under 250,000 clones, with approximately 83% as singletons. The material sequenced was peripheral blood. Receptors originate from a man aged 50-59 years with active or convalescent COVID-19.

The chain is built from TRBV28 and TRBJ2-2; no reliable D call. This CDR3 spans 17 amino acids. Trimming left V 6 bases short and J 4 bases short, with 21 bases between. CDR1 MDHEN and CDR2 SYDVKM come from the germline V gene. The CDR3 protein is CASRRPHRKRSTGELFF. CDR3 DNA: TGTGCCAGCAGACGCCCACATCGGAAGAGGAGCACCGGGGAGCTGTTTTTT.

CDR3 in amino acids: CASSLGGQGGNTIYF. In nucleotides, the CDR3 is TGTGCCAGCAGTTTGGGTGGGCAGGGGGGAAACACCATATATTTT. This chain connects TRBV28 to TRBJ1-3; maybe TRBD1 (6 bases). The CDR3 sequence is 15 residues long. The V and J ends lost 3 bases and 4 bases respectively, with 13 bases between them. Germline CDR1 and CDR2: MDHEN and SYDVKM.

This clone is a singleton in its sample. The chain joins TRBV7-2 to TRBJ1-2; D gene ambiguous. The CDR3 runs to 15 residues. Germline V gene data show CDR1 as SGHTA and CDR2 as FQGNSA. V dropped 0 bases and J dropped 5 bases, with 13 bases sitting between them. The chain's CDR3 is CASSLAAALRYGYTF. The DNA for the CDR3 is TGTGCCAGCAGCTTAGCGGCAGCATTGAGGTATGGCTACACCTTC.

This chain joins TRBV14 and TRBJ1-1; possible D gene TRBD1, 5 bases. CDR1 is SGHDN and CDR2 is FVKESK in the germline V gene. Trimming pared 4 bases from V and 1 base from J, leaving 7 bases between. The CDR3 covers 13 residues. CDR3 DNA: TGTGCCAGCAGCCGACAGCCGAACACTGAAGCTTTCTTT. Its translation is CASSRQPNTEAFF. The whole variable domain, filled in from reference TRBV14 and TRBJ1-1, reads EAGVTQFPSHSVIEKGQTVTLRCDPISGHDNLYWYRRVMGKEIKFLLHFVKESKQDESGMPNNRFLAERTGGTYSTLKVQPAELEDSGVYFCASSRQPNTEAFFGQGTRLTVV.

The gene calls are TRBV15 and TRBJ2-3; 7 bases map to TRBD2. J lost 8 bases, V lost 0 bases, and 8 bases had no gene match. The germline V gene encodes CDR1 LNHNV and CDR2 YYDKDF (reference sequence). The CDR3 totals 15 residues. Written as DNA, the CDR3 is TGTGCCACCAGCAGAGATCGGCGGGAGAGGGGTACGCAGTATTTT. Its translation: CATSRDRRERGTQYF.

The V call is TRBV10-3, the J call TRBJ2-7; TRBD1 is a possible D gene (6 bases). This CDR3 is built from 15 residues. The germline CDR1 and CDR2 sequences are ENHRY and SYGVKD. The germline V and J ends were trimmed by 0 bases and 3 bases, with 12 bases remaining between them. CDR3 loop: CAISESIGRGYEQYF. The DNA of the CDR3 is TGTGCCATCAGTGAGTCGATCGGCAGGGGCTACGAGCAGTACTTC.

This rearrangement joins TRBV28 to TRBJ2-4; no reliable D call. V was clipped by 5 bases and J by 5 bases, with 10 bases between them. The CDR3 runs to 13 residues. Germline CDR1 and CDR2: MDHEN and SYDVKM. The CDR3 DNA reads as TGTGCCAGCAGTCTAATTTACGAAAACATTCAGTACTTC. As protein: CASSLIYENIQYF.

CDR3 sequence: CASSLEIVGTGELFF. The CDR3 DNA reads TGCGCCAGCAGCTTGGAAATAGTCGGCACCGGGGAGCTGTTTTTT. The chain combines TRBV5-1 with TRBJ2-2; D gene ambiguous. CDR1 is SGHRS, CDR2 YFSETQ, per germline. This CDR3 region has 15 residues. The V gene lost 0 bases and the J gene lost 4 bases, with 10 bases spanning the gap.

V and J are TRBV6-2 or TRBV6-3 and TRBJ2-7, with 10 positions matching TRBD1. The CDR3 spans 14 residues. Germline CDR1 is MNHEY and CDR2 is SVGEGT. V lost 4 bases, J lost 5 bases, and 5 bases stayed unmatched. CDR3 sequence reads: CASSLTGGLNEQYF. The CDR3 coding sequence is TGTGCCAGCAGTTTGACAGGGGGCCTCAACGAGCAGTACTTC.

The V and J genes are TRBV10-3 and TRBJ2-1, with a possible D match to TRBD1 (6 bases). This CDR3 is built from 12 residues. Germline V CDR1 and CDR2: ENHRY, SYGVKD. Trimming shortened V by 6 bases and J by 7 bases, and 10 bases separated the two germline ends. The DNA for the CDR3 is TGTGCCATCAGGAAGGACAGAAATGAGCAGTTCTTC. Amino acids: CAIRKDRNEQFF.

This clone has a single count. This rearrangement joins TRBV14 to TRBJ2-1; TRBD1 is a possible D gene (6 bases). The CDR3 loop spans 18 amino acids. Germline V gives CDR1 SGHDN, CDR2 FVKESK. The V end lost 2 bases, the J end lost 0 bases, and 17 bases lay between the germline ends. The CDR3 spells CASSQWVVGASSYNEQFF. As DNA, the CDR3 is TGTGCCAGCAGCCAATGGGTGGTGGGGGCCAGCTCCTACAATGAGCAGTTCTTC.

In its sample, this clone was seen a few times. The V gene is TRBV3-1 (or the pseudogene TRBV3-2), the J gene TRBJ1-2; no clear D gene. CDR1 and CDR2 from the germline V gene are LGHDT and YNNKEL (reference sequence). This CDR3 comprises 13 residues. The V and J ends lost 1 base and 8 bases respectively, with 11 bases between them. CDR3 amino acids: CASSQGQNRGYTF. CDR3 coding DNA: TGTGCCAGCAGCCAAGGTCAGAACAGAGGCTACACCTTC.

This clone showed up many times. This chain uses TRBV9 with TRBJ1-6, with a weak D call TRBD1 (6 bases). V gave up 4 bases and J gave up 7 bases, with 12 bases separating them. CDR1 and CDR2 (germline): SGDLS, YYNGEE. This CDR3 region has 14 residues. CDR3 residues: CASSQGLSNSPLHF. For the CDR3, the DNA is TGTGCCAGCAGCCAGGGGCTTTCGAATTCACCCCTCCACTTT. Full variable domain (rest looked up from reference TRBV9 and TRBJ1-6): DSGVTQTPKHLITATGQRVTLRCSPRSGDLSVYWYQQSLDQGLQFLIQYYNGEERAKGNILERFSAQQFPDLHSELNLSSLELGDSALYFCASSQGLSNSPLHFGNGTRLTVT.

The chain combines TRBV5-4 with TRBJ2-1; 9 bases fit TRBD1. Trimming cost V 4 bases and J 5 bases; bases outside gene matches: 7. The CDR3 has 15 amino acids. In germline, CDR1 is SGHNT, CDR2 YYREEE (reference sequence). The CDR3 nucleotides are TGTGCCAGCAGCATCCCGGGACAGGGTAACAATGAGCAGTTCTTC. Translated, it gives CASSIPGQGNNEQFF.

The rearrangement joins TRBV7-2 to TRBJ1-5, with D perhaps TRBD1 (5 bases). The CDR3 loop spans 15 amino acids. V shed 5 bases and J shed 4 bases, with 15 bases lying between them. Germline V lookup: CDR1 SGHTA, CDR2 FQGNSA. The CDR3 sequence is CASSPSIGGNQPQHF. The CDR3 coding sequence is TGTGCCAGCAGCCCATCGATCGGGGGAAATCAGCCCCAGCATTTT.

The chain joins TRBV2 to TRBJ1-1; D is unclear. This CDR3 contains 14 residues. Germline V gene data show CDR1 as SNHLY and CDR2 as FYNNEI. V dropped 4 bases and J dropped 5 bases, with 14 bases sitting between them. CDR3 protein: CASSVGSVRTEAFF. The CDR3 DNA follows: TGTGCCAGCAGTGTCGGCTCTGTGCGGACTGAAGCTTTCTTT.

This CDR3 reads CASSEALAEENYGYTF. The CDR3 region has the DNA TGTGCCAGCAGTGAAGCGCTTGCAGAAGAAAACTATGGCTACACCTTC. The chain recombines TRBV2 with TRBJ1-2; D is uncertain. V lost 0 bases and J lost 2, with 13 bases in between. Germline CDR1 is SNHLY and CDR2 is FYNNEI. The CDR3 has 16 residues.